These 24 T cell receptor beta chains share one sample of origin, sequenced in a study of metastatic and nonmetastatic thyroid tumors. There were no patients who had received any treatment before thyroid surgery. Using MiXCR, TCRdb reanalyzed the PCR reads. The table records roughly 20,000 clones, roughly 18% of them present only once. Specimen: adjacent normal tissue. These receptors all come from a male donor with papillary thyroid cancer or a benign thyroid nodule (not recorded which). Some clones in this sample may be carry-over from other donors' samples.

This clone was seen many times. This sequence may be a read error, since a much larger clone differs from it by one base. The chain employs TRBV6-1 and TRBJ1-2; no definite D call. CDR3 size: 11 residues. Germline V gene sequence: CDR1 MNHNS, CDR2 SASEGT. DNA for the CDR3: TGTGCCAGCAGTGAACTAGCTGGCTACGCCTTC. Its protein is CASSELAGYAF.

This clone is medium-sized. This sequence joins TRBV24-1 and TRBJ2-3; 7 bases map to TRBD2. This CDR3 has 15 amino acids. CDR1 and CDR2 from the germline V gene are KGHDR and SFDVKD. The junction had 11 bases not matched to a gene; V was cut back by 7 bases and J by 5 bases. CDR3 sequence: CATRGSGAVGDTQYF. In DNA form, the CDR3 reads TGTGCCACCAGGGGAAGCGGGGCCGTGGGAGATACGCAGTATTTT.

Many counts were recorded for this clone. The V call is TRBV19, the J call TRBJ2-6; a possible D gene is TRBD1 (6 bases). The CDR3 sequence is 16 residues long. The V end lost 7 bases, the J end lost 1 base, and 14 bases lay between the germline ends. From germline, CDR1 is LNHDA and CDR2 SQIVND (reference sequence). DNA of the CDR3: TGTGCCAGTACCACCCTACAGGGTTCTGGGGCCAACGTCCTGACTTTC. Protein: CASTTLQGSGANVLTF.

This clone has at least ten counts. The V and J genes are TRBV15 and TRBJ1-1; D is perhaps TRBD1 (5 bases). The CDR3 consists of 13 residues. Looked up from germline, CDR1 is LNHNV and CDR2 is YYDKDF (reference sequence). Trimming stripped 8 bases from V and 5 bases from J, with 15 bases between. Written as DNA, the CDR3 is TGTGCCACCGGGGGAGGGGAAGGAACTGAAGCTTTCTTT. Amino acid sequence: CATGGGEGTEAFF.

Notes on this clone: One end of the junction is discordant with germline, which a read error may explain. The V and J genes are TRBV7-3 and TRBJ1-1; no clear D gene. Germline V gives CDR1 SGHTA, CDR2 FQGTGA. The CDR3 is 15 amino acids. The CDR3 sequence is CVSSRFAPPNTEAFF. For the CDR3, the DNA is TGTGTCAGCAGTCGATTCGCACCCCCGAACACTGAAGCTTTCTTT.

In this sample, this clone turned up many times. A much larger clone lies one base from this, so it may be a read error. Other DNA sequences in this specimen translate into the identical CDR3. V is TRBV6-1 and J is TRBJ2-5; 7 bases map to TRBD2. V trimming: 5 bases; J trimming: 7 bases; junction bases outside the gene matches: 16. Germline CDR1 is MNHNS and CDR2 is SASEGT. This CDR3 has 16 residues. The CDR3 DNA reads TGTGCCAGCAGTAGGAAATGGGGGAGTGGGGAGGGGACCCAGTACTTC. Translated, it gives CASSRKWGSGEGTQYF.

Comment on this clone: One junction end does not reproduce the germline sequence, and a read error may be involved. The CDR3 loop reads CSARDLPGENHPQHF. The CDR3 DNA reads TGCAGTGCTAGAGATTTGCCAGGGGAAAATCATCCCCAGCATTTT. The rearrangement joins TRBV20-1 to TRBJ1-5; D might be TRBD1 (6 bases). Germline-derived CDR1 and CDR2 are DFQATT and SNEGSKA (reference sequence). The CDR3 consists of 15 residues.

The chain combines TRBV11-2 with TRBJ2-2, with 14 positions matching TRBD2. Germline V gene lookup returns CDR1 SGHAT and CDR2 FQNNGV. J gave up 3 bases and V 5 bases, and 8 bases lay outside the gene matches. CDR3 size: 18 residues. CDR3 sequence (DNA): TGTGCCAGCAGCCCCCAGGGACTAGCGGGGGTATACACCGGGGAGCTGTTTTTT. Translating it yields CASSPQGLAGVYTGELFF. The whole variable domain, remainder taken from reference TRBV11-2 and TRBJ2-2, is EAGVAQSPRYKIIEKRQSVAFWCNPISGHATLYWYQQILGQGPKLLIQFQNNGVVDDSQLPKDRFSAERLKGVDSTLKIQPAKLEDSAVYLCASSPQGLAGVYTGELFFGEGSRLTVL.

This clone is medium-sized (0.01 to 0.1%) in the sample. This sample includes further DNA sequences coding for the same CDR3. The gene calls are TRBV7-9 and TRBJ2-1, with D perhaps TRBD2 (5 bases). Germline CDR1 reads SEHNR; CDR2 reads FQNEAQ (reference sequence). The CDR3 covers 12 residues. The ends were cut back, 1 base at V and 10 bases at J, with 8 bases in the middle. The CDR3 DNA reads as TGTGCCAGCAGCTTAGGAGGGTCCGAGCAGTTCTTC. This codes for CASSLGGSEQFF. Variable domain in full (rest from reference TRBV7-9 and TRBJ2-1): DTGVSQNPRHKITKRGQNVTFRCDPISEHNRLYWYRQTLGQGPEFLTYFQNEAQLEKSRLLSDRFSAERPKGSFSTLEIQRTEQGDSAMYLCASSLGGSEQFFGPGTRLTVL.

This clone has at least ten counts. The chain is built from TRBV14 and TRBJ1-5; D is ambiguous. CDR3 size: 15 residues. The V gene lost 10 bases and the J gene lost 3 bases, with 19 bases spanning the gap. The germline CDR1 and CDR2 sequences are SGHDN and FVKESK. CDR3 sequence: CAILCLQRDNQPQHF. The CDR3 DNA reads TGTGCCATCCTATGTCTCCAACGGGACAATCAGCCCCAGCATTTT.

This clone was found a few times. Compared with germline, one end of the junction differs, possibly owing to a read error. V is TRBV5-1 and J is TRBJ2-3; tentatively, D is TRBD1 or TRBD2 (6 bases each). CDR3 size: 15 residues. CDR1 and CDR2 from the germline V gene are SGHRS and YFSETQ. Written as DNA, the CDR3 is TGCGCCAGCAGCTTTCAATCGGGGGCTCAGGATACGCAGTACTTT. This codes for CASSFQSGAQDTQYF.

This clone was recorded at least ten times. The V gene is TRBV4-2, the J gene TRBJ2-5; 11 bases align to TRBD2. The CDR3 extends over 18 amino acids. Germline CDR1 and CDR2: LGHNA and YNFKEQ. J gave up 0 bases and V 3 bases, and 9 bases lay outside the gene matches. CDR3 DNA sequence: TGTGCCAGCAGCCAGGGACTAGCGGAAACTTGGTACCAAGAGACCCAGTACTTC. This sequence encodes CASSQGLAETWYQETQYF.

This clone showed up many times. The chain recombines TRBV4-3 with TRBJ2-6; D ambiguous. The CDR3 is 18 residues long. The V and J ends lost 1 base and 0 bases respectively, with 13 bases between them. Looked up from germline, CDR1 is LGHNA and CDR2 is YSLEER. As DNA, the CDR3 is TGCGCCAGCAGCCAAGCACGAGGATTTAGCTCTGGGGCCAACGTCCTGACTTTC. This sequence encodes CASSQARGFSSGANVLTF.

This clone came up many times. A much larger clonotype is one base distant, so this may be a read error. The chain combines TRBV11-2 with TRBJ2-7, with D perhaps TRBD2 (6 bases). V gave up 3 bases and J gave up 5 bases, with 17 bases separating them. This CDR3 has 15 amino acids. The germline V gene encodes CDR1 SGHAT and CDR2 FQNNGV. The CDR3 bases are TGTGCCAGCAGCTTTGGTAGCGGAACTTCCCACGAGCAGTACGTC. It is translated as CASSFGSGTSHEQYV.

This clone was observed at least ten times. CDR3 in DNA: TGTGCCAGCAGCTCTAGCGTGAACACCGGGGAGCTGTTTTTT. This gives the protein CASSSSVNTGELFF. The chain employs TRBV11-2 and TRBJ2-2, with D perhaps matching TRBD2 (6 bases). The CDR3 consists of 14 residues. V dropped 4 bases and J dropped 1 base, with 7 bases sitting between them. Germline loops: CDR1 SGHAT, CDR2 FQNNGV.

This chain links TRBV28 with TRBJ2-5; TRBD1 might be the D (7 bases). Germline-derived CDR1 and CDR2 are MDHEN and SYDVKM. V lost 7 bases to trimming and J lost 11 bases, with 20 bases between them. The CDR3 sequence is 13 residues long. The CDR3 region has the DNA TGTGCCAGCAAGACAGGGAGGAGAGAGTGGCAGTACTTC. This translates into CASKTGRREWQYF.

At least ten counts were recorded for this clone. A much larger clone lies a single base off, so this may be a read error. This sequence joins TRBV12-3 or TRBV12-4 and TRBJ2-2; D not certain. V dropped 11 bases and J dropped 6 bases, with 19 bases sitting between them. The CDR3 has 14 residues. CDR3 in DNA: TGTGCCGGCACTCCTATGGCGGCCGCCGGGGAGCTGTTTTTT. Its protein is CAGTPMAAAGELFF.

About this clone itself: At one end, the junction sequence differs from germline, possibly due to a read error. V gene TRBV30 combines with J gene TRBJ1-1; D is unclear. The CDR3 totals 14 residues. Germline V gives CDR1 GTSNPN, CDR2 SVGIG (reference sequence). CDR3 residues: CAWSGLYMNAEAFF. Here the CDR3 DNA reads TGTGCCTGGAGTGGTCTATACATGAACGCTGAAGCTTTCTTT. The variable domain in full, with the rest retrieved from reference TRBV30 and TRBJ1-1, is SQTIHQWPATLVQPVGSPLSLECTVEGTSNPNLYWYRQAAGRGLQLLFYSVGIGQISSEVPQNLSASRPQDRQFILSSKKLLLSDSGFYLCAWSGLYMNAEAFFGQGTRLTVV.

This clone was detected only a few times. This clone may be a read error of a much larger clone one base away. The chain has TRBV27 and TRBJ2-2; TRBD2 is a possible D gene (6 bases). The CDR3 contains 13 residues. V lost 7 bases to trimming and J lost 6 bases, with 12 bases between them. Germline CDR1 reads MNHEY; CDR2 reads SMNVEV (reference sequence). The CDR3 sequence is CASTMEGPGELFF. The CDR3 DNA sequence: TGTGCCAGCACCATGGAGGGTCCCGGGGAGCTGTTTTTT.

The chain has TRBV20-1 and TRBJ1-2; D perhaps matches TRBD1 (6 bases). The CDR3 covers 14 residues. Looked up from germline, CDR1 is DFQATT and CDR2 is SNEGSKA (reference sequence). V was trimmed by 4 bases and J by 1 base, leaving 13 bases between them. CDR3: CSATDRHVNYGYTF. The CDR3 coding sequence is TGCAGTGCTACGGACAGACATGTTAACTATGGCTACACCTTC.

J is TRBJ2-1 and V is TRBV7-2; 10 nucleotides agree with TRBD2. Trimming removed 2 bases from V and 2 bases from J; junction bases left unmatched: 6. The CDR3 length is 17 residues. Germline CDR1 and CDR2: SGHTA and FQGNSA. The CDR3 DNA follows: TGTGCCAGCAGCTTATTACCCGGGACTAGCGCCTACAATGAGCAGTTCTTC. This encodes CASSLLPGTSAYNEQFF.

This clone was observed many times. CDR3: CAWRHDGPSGPPYF. CDR3 sequence (DNA): TGTGCCTGGAGGCACGATGGGCCTAGCGGCCCGCCGTATTTT. V is TRBV30 and J is TRBJ2-3, with TRBD2 identical over 7 bases. The V and J ends lost 3 bases and 14 bases, in that order; junction bases with no gene match: 17. The V gene's germline CDR1 is GTSNPN and CDR2 SVGIG (reference sequence). The CDR3 is 14 residues long.

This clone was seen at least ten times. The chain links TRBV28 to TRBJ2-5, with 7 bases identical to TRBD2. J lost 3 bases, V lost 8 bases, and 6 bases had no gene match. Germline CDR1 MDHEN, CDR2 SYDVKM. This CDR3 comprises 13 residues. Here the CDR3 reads CASSPGREETQYF. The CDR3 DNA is TGTGCCAGCTCCCCTGGGAGGGAAGAGACCCAGTACTTC.

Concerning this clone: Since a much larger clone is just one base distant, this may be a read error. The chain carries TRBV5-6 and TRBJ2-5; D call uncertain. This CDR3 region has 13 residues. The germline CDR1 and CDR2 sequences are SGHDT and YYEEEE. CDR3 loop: CASSLSLLENQYF. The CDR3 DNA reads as TGTGCCAGCAGCTTGAGTTTGCTGGAGAACCAGTACTTC.